One sample yielded the 12 T cell receptor beta chains listed below, sequenced in a study of shared clonotypes between healthy human individuals. The assay was immunoSEQ multiplex PCR, and TCRdb's table has in-frame clones only and misses some. The sample consists of roughly 1,000,000 clones, 78% of them appearing once. Sequencing input: memory CD4+ T cells from PBMCs. Subset meaning: CD45RA-negative fraction. The source is a man aged 18 to 29 in good health. Some clones in this sample may be carry-over from other donors' samples.

V is TRBV6-6 and J is TRBJ1-5; D ambiguous. The germline V gene encodes CDR1 MNHNY and CDR2 SVGAGI (reference sequence). V gave up 10 bases and J gave up 2 bases, with 18 bases separating them. This CDR3 has 15 residues. The CDR3: CATAKGSNRNQPQHF. For the CDR3, the DNA is TGTGCCACCGCCAAGGGAAGCAATCGCAATCAGCCCCAGCATTTT.

The chain recombines TRBV7-3 with TRBJ1-5; 8 bases match TRBD1. The V gene's germline CDR1 is SGHTA and CDR2 FQGTGA. Trimming took 5 bases from V and 2 from J; bases not matched to a gene: 5. The CDR3 covers 15 residues. The CDR3 coding sequence is TGTGCCAGCAGCCGGACAGGGAAGGGCAATCAGCCCCAGCATTTT. Amino acid sequence: CASSRTGKGNQPQHF.

The chain carries TRBV2 and TRBJ2-5, with D perhaps being TRBD1 or TRBD2 (5 bases each). V lost 7 bases and J lost 2, with 14 bases in between. Germline CDR1 SNHLY, CDR2 FYNNEI. The CDR3 is made up of 14 amino acids. The CDR3 DNA reads TGTGCCAGCACCTTGGGGACGAGGCAAGAGACCCAGTACTTC. It specifies CASTLGTRQETQYF.

This clone was detected only once. V usage is TRBV19 and J usage is TRBJ2-7; D not certain. V shed 0 bases and J shed 3 bases, with 9 bases lying between them. CDR1 and CDR2 (germline): LNHDA, SQIVND (reference sequence). The CDR3 extends over 14 amino acids. The CDR3: CASSIEKGFYEQYF. The CDR3 DNA reads TGTGCCAGTAGTATAGAGAAGGGTTTCTACGAGCAGTACTTC.

This sequence joins TRBV5-1 and TRBJ2-1; D gene unclear. The germline V gene has CDR1 SGHRS and CDR2 YFSETQ. The CDR3 runs 13 residues. V was clipped by 2 bases and J by 6 bases, with 9 bases between them. The CDR3 protein is CASSFFGFNEQFF. The CDR3 nucleotides are TGCGCCAGCAGCTTTTTTGGTTTCAATGAGCAGTTCTTC.

In this sample, this clone turned up many times. The same CDR3 can be traced to other DNA sequences in this sample. V is TRBV29-1 and J is TRBJ1-5, with unresolved D. V lost 4 bases and J 0 bases, leaving 4 bases between the germline ends. Germline CDR1 is SQVTM and CDR2 is ANQGSEA. The CDR3 covers 12 residues. CDR3: CSVAGSNQPQHF. CDR3 coding DNA: TGCAGCGTTGCCGGTAGCAATCAGCCCCAGCATTTT.

This chain links TRBV28 with TRBJ1-2; no clear D. The germline V and J ends were trimmed by 3 bases and 6 bases, with 8 bases remaining between them. CDR1 is MDHEN, CDR2 SYDVKM, per germline. The length of the CDR3 is 12 residues. The CDR3 DNA reads TGTGCCAGCAGTTTCGGTCCTCATGGCTACACCTTC. Its protein is CASSFGPHGYTF.

The chain links TRBV10-3 to TRBJ2-7; D is tentatively TRBD1 or TRBD2 (5 bases each). V gave up 11 bases and J gave up 2 bases, with 19 bases separating them. This CDR3 spans 14 amino acids. The germline gives CDR1 ENHRY, CDR2 SYGVKD. CDR3: CAAKVRDGPYEQYF. In DNA, the CDR3 is TGTGCCGCCAAAGTCCGGGACGGACCCTACGAGCAGTACTTC.

The chain recombines TRBV4-2 with TRBJ2-5, with D possibly matching TRBD2 (6 bases). The CDR3 extends over 14 amino acids. V dropped 4 bases and J dropped 5 bases, with 14 bases sitting between them. Germline V gene sequence: CDR1 LGHNA, CDR2 YNFKEQ. The CDR3 sequence is CASSPAPGDETQYF. For the CDR3, the DNA is TGTGCCAGCAGCCCGGCCCCGGGAGATGAGACCCAGTACTTC.

As to this clone: An end of the junction differs from the germline gene, which may be a read error. The chain is built from TRBV5-4 and TRBJ1-3; 9 bases map to TRBD1. The V gene's germline CDR1 is SGHNT and CDR2 YYREEE (reference sequence). CDR3 length equals 15 residues. CDR3: CASSLAGTGSQSIHF. For the CDR3, the DNA is TGTGCCAGCAGCTTGGCAGGGACAGGGTCCCAATCCATACATTTT.

J is TRBJ1-2 and V is TRBV28, with TRBD1 matching over 10 bases. V gave up 2 bases and J gave up 8 bases; unmatched junction bases: 11. Germline V lookup: CDR1 MDHEN, CDR2 SYDVKM. This CDR3 spans 16 amino acids. Here the CDR3 DNA reads TGTGCCAGCAGTTTAAGGGTATTGGGACAGGGGTCGGGCTACACCTTC. Its translation is CASSLRVLGQGSGYTF.

This chain links TRBV7-9 with TRBJ2-1; 8 positions agree with TRBD1. CDR3 length: 15 residues. V dropped 2 bases and J dropped 6; count of bases not matched to a gene: 6. Germline V gene sequence: CDR1 SEHNR, CDR2 FQNEAQ (reference sequence). CDR3 protein: CASSLTGQGSNEQFF. CDR3 in DNA: TGTGCCAGCAGCTTAACAGGACAGGGCTCCAATGAGCAGTTCTTC.